These 6 T cell receptor beta chains share one sample of origin, sequenced in a study of cytomegalovirus exposure and HLA in healthy donors. Both 60 Vbeta primers and 13 Jbeta primers went into the PCR. The repertoire was sequenced with immunoSEQ multiplex PCR; TCRdb's copy has only in-frame clones and lacks some. The table has 45,000 to 70,000 clones, almost 85% seen once; the top ten hold around 3%. The sequencing input was PBMCs. These receptors all stem from a man between 45 and 60 years old in good health and CMV-seronegative.

This chain connects TRBV19 to TRBJ1-6; no clear D. The CDR3 sequence is 15 residues long. V lost 7 bases and J lost 2, with 12 bases in between. Germline assignment: CDR1 LNHDA and CDR2 SQIVND (reference sequence). CDR3: CASTIGFPYNSPLHF. CDR3 bases: TGTGCCAGTACCATCGGTTTCCCCTATAATTCACCCCTCCACTTT.

This sequence joins TRBV6-1 and TRBJ2-7; 8 bases line up with TRBD2. Losses at the gene ends were 5 bases for V and 5 bases for J; bases not matched to a gene: 11. Germline CDR1 reads MNHNS; CDR2 reads SASEGT. The CDR3 loop spans 15 amino acids. The CDR3 loop is CASSPLAGGPDEQYF. CDR3 DNA sequence: TGTGCCAGCAGTCCCCTGGCGGGGGGACCCGACGAGCAGTACTTC.

The genes are TRBV7-2 and TRBJ1-2; TRBD1 matches 11 bases. J lost 6 bases, V lost 1 base, and 4 bases had no gene match. Germline assignment: CDR1 SGHTA and CDR2 FQGNSA. This CDR3 has 15 residues. In DNA form, the CDR3 reads TGTGCCAGCAGCTTAGTGTGGACAGGGGGCAATGGCTACACCTTC. This sequence encodes CASSLVWTGGNGYTF.

This sequence joins TRBV7-7 and TRBJ1-2; D is unclear. The germline gives CDR1 SSHAT, CDR2 FNYEAQ (reference sequence). The length of the CDR3 is 13 residues. Deletions cut 1 base from V and 5 bases from J, with 8 bases between. DNA of the CDR3: TGTGCCAGCAGCTTAGTTAGTCGGTATGGCTACACCTTC. This codes for CASSLVSRYGYTF.

The chain joins TRBV6-4 to TRBJ2-3; D remains unclear. V was cut by 3 bases and J by 3 bases, with 13 bases left in between. The CDR3 covers 15 residues. Germline CDR1 is MRHNA and CDR2 is SNTAGT. The CDR3 nucleotides read TGTGCCAGCAGTGAATCAAGTAGCACGACAGATACGCAGTATTTT. Translation gives CASSESSSTTDTQYF.

The CDR3 protein is CASSVNRGETQYF. CDR3 nucleotides: TGTGCCAGCAGTGTCAACAGGGGAGAGACCCAGTACTTC. The J gene is TRBJ2-5, the V gene TRBV6-1, with 7 positions matching TRBD1. The CDR3 totals 13 residues. Germline CDR1 is MNHNS and CDR2 is SASEGT. V shed 4 bases, J shed 4 bases, and the junction held 3 bases outside the gene matches.